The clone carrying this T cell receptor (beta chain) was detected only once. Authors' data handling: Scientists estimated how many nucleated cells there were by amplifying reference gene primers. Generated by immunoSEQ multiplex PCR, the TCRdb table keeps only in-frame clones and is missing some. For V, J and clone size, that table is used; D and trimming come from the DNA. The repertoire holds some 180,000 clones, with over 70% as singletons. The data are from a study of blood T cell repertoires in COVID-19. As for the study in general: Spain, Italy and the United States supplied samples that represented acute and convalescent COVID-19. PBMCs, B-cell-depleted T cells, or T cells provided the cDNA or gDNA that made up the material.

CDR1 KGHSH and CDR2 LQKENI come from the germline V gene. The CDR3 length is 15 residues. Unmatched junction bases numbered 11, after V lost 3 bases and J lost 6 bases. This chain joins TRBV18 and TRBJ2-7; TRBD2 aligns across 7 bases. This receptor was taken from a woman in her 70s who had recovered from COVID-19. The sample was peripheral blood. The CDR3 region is CASSPFGGRPSEQYF. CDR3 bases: TGTGCCAGCTCACCGTTCGGGGGGAGGCCATCCGAGCAGTACTTC. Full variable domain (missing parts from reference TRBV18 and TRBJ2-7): NAGVMQNPRHLVRRRGQEARLRCSPMKGHSHVYWYRQLPEEGLKFMVYLQKENIIDESGMPKERFSAEFPKEGPSILRIQQVVRGDSAAYFCASSPFGGRPSEQYFGPGTRLTVT.